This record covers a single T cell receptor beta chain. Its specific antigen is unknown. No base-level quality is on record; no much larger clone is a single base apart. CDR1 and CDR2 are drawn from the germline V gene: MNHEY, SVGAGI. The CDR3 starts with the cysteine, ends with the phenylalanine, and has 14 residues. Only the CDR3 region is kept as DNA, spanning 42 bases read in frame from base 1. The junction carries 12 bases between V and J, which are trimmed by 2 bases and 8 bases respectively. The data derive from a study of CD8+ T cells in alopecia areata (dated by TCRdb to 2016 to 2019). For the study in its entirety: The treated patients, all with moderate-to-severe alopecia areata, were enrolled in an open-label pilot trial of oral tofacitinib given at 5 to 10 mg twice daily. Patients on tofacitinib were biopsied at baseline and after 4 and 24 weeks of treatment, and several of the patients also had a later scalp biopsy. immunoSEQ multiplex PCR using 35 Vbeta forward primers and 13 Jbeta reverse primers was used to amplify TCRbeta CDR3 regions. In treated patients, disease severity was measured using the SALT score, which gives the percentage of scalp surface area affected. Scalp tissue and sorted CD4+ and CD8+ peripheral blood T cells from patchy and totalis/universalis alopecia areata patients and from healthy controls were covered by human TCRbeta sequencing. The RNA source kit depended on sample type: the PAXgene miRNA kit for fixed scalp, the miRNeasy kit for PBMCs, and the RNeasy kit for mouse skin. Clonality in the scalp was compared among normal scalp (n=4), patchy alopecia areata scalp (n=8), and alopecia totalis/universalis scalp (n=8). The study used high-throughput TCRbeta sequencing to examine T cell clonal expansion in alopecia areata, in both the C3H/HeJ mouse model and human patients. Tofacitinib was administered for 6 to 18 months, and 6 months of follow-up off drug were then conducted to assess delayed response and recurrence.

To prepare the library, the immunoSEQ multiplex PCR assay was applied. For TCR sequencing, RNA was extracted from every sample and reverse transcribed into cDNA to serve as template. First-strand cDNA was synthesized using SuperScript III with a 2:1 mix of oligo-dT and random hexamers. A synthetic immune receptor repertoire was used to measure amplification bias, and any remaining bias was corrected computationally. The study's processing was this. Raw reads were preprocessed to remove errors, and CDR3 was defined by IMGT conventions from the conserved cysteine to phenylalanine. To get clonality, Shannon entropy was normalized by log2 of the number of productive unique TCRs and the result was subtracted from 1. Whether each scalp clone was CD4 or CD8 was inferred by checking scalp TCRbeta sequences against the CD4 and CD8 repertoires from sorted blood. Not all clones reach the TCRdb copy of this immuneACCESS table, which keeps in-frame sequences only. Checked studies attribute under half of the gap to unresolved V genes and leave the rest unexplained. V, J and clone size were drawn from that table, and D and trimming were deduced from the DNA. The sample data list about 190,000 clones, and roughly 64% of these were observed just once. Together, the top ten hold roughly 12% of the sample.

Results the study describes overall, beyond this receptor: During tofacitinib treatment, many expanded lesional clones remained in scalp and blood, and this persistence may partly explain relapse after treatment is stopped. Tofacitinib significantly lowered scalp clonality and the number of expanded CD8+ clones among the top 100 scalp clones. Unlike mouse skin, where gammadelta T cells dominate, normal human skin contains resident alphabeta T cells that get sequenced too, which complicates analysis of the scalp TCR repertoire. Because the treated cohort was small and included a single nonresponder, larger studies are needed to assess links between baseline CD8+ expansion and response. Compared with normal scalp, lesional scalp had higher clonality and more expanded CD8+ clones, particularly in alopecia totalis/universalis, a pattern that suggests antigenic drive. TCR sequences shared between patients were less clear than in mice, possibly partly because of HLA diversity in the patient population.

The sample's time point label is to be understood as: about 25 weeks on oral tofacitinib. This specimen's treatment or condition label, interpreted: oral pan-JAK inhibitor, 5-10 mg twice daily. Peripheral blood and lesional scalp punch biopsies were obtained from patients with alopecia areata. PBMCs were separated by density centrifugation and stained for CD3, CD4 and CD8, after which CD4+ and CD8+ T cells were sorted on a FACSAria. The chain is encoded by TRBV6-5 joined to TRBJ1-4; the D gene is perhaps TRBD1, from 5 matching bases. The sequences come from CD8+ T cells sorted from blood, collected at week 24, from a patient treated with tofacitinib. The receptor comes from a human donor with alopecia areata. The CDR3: CASSYGQGREKLFF. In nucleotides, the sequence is TGTGCCAGCAGTTACGGGCAGGGTCGCGAAAAACTGTTTTTT.